This record concerns one T cell receptor beta chain sequence. Its target is unknown. Germline V CDR1 and CDR2: GTSNPN, SVGIG (reference sequence). The CDR3 length is 14 residues. V lost 4 bases and J 1 base, leaving 12 bases between the germline ends. This sample is part of a study of Ad26.COV2.S vaccination and SARS-CoV-2 variants. Noted treatment: around 19 received Ad26.COV2.S at low or high dose, single or two shots; several received placebo; per-sample allocation not given. Specimen acquisition occurred on day 63 following the initial vaccine or placebo injection. Study conclusions and caveats: Non-spike TCR breadth showed similarity between vaccine and placebo recipients.

Data came from immunoSEQ multiplex PCR; TCRdb stores just in-frame clones and leaves some out. The repertoire holds around 300,000 clones, with roughly 90% as singletons. This receptor was taken from a person between 18 and 59 years old who received the Ad26.COV2.S COVID-19 vaccine or a placebo. This specimen was peripheral blood, taken in a trial of Ad26.COV2.S vaccine versus placebo. The V and J genes are TRBV30 and TRBJ2-3; tentatively, D is TRBD2 (6 bases). CDR3 protein: CAWTMGGRTDTQYF. The CDR3 coding sequence is TGTGCCTGGACCATGGGGGGTCGCACAGATACGCAGTATTTT. Based on the CDR3 plus reference TRBV30 and TRBJ2-3, the full variable domain is SQTIHQWPATLVQPVGSPLSLECTVEGTSNPNLYWYRQAAGRGLQLLFYSVGIGQISSEVPQNLSASRPQDRQFILSSKKLLLSDSGFYLCAWTMGGRTDTQYFGPGTRLTVL.